The source of this TCR beta chain is a study of regulatory T cells in long-lasting Graves disease. Many counts were recorded for this clonotype. Its specificity is unknown. Study results and limitations: Persistent cases of Graves' showed reduced TCR diversity relative to newly diagnosed patients. Study of thyroid tissue was not done, with only peripheral blood studied.

Time point specified: newly diagnosed GD, antithyroid drugs for less than 3 months. Construction of the TCR library relied on RNA isolated from PBMCs. The CDR3 is 15 residues long. Per the germline V gene, CDR1 is SNHLY and CDR2 is FYNNEI. Trimming left V 5 bases short and J 1 base short, with 13 bases between. Both iRepertoire HTBI primers and Arm-PCR of CDR3 regions were used to build the TCR beta libraries. TCRdb independently ran MiXCR on the multiplex PCR reads; one entry per CDR3 protein. The sample lists about 460,000 distinct CDR3 sequences; around 15% were seen once. The data also belong to a second study, concerning T cells in Graves' hyperthyroidism and ophthalmopathy.

The sample was peripheral blood mononuclear cells (PBMCs), taken at new diagnosis, from a patient treated with antithyroid drugs. This clonotype was obtained from a woman between 50 and 59 years old with Graves disease. The gene calls are TRBV2 and TRBJ2-3, with D possibly TRBD1 on 6 matching bases. The CDR3 DNA sequence: TGTGCCAGCAGTCCGCAGGGGTTAGGCACAGATACGCAGTATTTT. It specifies CASSPQGLGTDTQYF.